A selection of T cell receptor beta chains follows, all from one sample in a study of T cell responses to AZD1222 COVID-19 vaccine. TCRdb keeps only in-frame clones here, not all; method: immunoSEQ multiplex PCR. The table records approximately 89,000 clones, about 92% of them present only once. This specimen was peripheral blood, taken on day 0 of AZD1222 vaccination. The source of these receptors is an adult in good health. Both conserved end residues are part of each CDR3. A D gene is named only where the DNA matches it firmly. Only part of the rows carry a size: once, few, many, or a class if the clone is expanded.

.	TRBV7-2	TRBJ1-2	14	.	TGTGCCAGCAGCTTAGACAGGGAGGACTATGGCTACACCTTC	CASSLDREDYGYTF
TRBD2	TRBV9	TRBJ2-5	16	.	TGTGCCAGCAGCGTCACTAGCGGGAGGAACGTAGAGACCCAGTACTTC	CASSVTSGRNVETQYF
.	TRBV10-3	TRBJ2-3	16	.	TGTGCCACCGTCGGGTTGACTGATTCTAGCACAGATACGCAGTATTTT	CATVGLTDSSTDTQYF
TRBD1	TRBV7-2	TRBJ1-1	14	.	TGTGCCAGCAGCATTGACAGGGGGGACACTGAAGCTTTCTTT	CASSIDRGDTEAFF
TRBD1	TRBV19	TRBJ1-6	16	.	TGTGCCAGTAGACCGGGACAGGGGGTTGCAAATTCACCCCTCCACTTT	CASRPGQGVANSPLHF
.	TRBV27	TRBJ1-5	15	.	TGTGCCAGCAGTTTTAAGAGGGGGAGCGATCAGCCCCAGCATTTT	CASSFKRGSDQPQHF
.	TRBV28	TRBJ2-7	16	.	TGTGCCAGCAGTTCCCAGATAAGGGGGGCCGGGCTCGAGCAGTACTTC	CASSSQIRGAGLEQYF
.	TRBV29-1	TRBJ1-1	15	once	TGCAGCGTTGATCGCAGGGGCGGTCGGAACACTGAAGCTTTCTTT	CSVDRRGGRNTEAFF
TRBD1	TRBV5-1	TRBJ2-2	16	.	TGCGCCAGCAGCTTAGGTGGGACAGGAATGTATGGGGAGCTGTTTTTT	CASSLGGTGMYGELFF
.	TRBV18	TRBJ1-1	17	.	TGTGCCAGCTCACCAATCGATCGGCAGGGGAGGAACACTGAAGCTTTCTTT	CASSPIDRQGRNTEAFF
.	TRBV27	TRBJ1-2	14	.	TGTGCCAGCAGTTCATGGGGGTTTCGATATGGCTACACCTTC	CASSSWGFRYGYTF
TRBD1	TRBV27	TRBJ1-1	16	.	TGTGCCAGCAGCCGAAATTACAGGGGGTTGAACACTGAAGCTTTCTTT	CASSRNYRGLNTEAFF
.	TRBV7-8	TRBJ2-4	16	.	TGTGCCAGCAGTACCTTCGGGGTACTAGCCAAAAACATTCAGTACTTC	CASSTFGVLAKNIQYF
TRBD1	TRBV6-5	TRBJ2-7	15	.	TGTGCCAGCAGCCTATCCTGGACAGGGTACTACGAGCAGTACTTC	CASSLSWTGYYEQYF
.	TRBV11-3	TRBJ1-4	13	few	TGTGCCAGCAGCTCCGCGGTGATGGAAAAACTGTTTTTT	CASSSAVMEKLFF
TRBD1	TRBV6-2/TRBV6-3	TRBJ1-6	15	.	TGTGCCAGCAGTTACGAAGGGACAGCCAATTCACCCCTCCACTTT	CASSYEGTANSPLHF
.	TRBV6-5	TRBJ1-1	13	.	TGTGCCAGCAGTCAACAGGGGAACACTGAAGCTTTCTTT	CASSQQGNTEAFF
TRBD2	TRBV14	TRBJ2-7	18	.	TGTGCCAGCAGCCAATTAATTCCGATTAGCGGGAGCTCCTACGAGCAGTACTTC	CASSQLIPISGSSYEQYF
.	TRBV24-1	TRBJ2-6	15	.	TGTGCCACCAGTGATAACACCCGTGGGGCCAACGTCCTGACTTTC	CATSDNTRGANVLTF
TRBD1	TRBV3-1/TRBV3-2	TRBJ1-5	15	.	TGTGCCAGCAGCCCGGACAGGGAGGGCAATCAGCCCCAGCATTTT	CASSPDREGNQPQHF
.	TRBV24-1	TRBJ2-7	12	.	TGTGCCACCAGCGGACAGACCTACGAGCAGTACTTC	CATSGQTYEQYF
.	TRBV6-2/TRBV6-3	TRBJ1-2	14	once	TGTGCCAGCAGTTTGATTGGACAAGACTATGGCTACACCTTC	CASSLIGQDYGYTF
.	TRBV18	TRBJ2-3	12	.	TGTGCCAGCTCACCCGGGACAGATACGCAGTATTTT	CASSPGTDTQYF
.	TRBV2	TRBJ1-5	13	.	TGTGCCAGCAGTGTTCGGAGCAATCAGCCCCAGCATTTT	CASSVRSNQPQHF
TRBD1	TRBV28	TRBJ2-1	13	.	TGTGCCAGCACCTTAGGGAACAGGGGCAGAGGTTTCTTC	CASTLGNRGRGFF
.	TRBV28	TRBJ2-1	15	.	TGTGCCAGCAGCCCATTTACCAGGCAGTCCAATGAGCAGTTCTTC	CASSPFTRQSNEQFF
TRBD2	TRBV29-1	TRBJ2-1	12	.	TGCAGCGTCAGGACTAGCGGCAATGAGCAGTTCTTC	CSVRTSGNEQFF
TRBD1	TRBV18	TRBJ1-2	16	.	TGTGCCAGCTCACCATGGGACAGCCCTGCTAACTATGGCTACACCTTC	CASSPWDSPANYGYTF
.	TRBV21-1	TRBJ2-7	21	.	TGTGCCAGCAGCAAAGGAGGACAGGGGGCTTCTGAGCGGGAGGCCTGCTACGAGCAGTACTTC	CASSKGGQGASEREACYEQYF
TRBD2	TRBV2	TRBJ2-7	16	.	TGTGCCAGCTCCGAAGCCCTAGCGGGAGCCTCCTACGAGCAGTACTTC	CASSEALAGASYEQYF
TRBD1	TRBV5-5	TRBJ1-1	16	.	TGTGCCAGCAGCTTGTTTTGGACAGGGGTAATGGGTGAAGCTTTCTTT	CASSLFWTGVMGEAFF
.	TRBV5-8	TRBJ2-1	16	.	TGTGCCAGCAGCCCAGTCCGGATATCGACCTACAATGAGCAGTTCTTC	CASSPVRISTYNEQFF
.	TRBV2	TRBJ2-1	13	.	TGTGCCAGCAGTGAAGAACAGGTCAATGAGCAGTTCTTC	CASSEEQVNEQFF
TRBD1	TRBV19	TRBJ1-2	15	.	TGTGCCAGTAGAGGGGGGACAGGGGATAACTATGGCTACACCTTC	CASRGGTGDNYGYTF
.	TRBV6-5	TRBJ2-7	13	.	TGTGCCACCGCCTGGTTCCGCTCCTACGAGCAGTACTTC	CATAWFRSYEQYF
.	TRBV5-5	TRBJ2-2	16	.	TGTGCCAGCAGCTTCTCGGCAGGGGTAAACACCGGGGAGCTGTTTTTT	CASSFSAGVNTGELFF
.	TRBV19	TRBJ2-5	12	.	TGTGCCAGTAGCGAGGTGCCAGAGACCCAGTACTTC	CASSEVPETQYF
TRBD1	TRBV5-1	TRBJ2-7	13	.	TGCGCCAGCAGCTCGGGACAGGGGGACGAGCAGTACTTC	CASSSGQGDEQYF
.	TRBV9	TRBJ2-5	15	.	TGTGCCAGCAGCAAGGCTCAAAGGGTTCGGGAGACCCAGTACTTC	CASSKAQRVRETQYF
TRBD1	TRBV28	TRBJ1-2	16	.	TGTGCCAGCTCTCGGGGACAGGGGGCAGGTGGCTATGGCTACACCTTC	CASSRGQGAGGYGYTF
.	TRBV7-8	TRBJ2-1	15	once	TGTGCCAGCAGCTTTATAAACCTACTCTACAATGAGCAGTTCTTC	CASSFINLLYNEQFF
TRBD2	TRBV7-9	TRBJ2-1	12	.	TGTGCCAGCAGCCCGCGACTAGCCGAGCAGTTCTTC	CASSPRLAEQFF
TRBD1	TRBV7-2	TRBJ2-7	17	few	TGTGCCAGCAGCTTATTGGCCCCGCAACAGGGGACGGGCGAGCAGTACTTC	CASSLLAPQQGTGEQYF
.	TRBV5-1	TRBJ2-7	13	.	TGCGCCAGCAGCCTGAGAGGCAGCTACGAGCAGTACTTC	CASSLRGSYEQYF
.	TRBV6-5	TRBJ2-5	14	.	TGTGCCAGCAGTCTTTCGCAGGATCAAGAGACCCAGTACTTC	CASSLSQDQETQYF
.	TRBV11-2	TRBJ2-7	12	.	TGTGCCAGCAGCTTAGTCGGCGGAGAGCAGTACTTC	CASSLVGGEQYF